The T cell receptor beta chain described here comes from a study of regulatory T cells in long-lasting Graves disease. Background on the study: Over-5-year antithyroid drug use with positive TSH receptor antibodies defined persistent Graves' disease in the study.

This clonotype was counted only a few times. Its antigen is unknown. Study-level findings and limits: Newly diagnosed patients shared 950 to 1,000 public clonotypes; persistent patients shared approximately 2,700.

Arm-PCR of CDR3 regions and iRepertoire HTBI primers were the basis on which TCR beta libraries were built. In TCRdb, the multiplex PCR reads were re-called with MiXCR into one record per CDR3 protein. Among 390,000 or so distinct CDR3 sequences, approximately 23% were seen once, and the ten largest hold about 29%. Indicated time point: persistent/refractory GD, antithyroid drugs over 5 years with positive TRAb. PBMC-derived RNA was used for the TCR library. Graves' disease diagnosis used American Thyroid Association guidelines. Sequencing was performed on peripheral blood mononuclear cells (PBMCs), taken when the disease was refractory, from a patient treated with antithyroid drugs. The TCR originated in a woman aged 40 to 49 with Graves disease.

The CDR3 here is CASSLGDEQFF. CDR3 coding DNA: TGTGCCAGCAGCTTGGGGGATGAGCAGTTCTTC. The rearrangement uses TRBV28 and TRBJ2-1; D could derive from TRBD1 or TRBD2 (5 bases each). V shed 6 bases and J shed 8 bases, with 8 bases lying between them. The germline gives CDR1 MDHEN, CDR2 SYDVKM. This CDR3 comprises 11 residues.